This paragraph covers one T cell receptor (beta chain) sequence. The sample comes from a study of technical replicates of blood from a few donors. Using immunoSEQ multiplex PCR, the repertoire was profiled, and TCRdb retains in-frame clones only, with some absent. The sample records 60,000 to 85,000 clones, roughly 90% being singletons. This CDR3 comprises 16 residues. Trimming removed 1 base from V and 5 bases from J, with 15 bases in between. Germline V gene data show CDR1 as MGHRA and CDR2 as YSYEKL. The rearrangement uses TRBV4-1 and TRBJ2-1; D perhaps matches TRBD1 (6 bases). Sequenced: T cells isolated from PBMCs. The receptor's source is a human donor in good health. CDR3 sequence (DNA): TGCGCCAGCAGCCAAGTTATCCCAGGGGCCCACAATGAGCAGTTCTTC. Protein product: CASSQVIPGAHNEQFF.